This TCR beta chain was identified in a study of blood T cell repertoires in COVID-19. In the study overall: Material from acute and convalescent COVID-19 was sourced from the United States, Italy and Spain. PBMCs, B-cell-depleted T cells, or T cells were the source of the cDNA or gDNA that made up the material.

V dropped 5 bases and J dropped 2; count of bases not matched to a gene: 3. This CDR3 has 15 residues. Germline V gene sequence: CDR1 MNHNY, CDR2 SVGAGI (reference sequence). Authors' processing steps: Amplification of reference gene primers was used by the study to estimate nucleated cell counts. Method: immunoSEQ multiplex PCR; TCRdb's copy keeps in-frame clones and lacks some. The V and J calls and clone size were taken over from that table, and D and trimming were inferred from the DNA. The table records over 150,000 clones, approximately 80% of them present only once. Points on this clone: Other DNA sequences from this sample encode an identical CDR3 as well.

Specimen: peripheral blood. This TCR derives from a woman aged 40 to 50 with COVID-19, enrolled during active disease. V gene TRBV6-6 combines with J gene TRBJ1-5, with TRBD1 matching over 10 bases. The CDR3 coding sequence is TGTGCCAGCAGTCCCGGGACAGGGGGCAATCAGCCCCAGCATTTT. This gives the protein CASSPGTGGNQPQHF.